These 19 T cell receptor beta chains originate from one sample sequenced in a study of control samples from healthy donors and cancer patients. Measured with immunoSEQ multiplex PCR; TCRdb has only the in-frame clones, and not every one. The sample lists under 200,000 clones; about 91% were seen once. Source material: blood. The receptors shown here come from a woman younger than 45 in good health.

The sample holds a few counts of this clone. The V call is TRBV4-2, the J call TRBJ2-7; D is undetermined. V gave up 0 bases and J gave up 5 bases, with 11 bases separating them. CDR1 LGHNA and CDR2 YNFKEQ come from the germline V gene. The CDR3 consists of 14 residues. The CDR3 reads CASSQDGPPHEQYF. The CDR3 DNA reads TGTGCCAGCAGCCAAGATGGCCCCCCCCACGAGCAGTACTTC.

This clone occurred a few times. This chain uses TRBV2 with TRBJ1-5; 9 bases are a match to TRBD1. V lost 8 bases, J lost 7 bases, and 9 bases stayed unmatched. The CDR3 runs to 14 residues. From germline, CDR1 is SNHLY and CDR2 FYNNEI. The CDR3 spells CASVRDREFQPQHF. The CDR3 DNA reads as TGTGCCAGCGTCCGGGACAGGGAGTTCCAGCCCCAGCATTTT.

The chain uses TRBV29-1 and TRBJ2-7, with TRBD2 matching over 8 bases. This CDR3 region has 16 residues. Per germline, CDR1 SQVTM and CDR2 ANQGSEA. Trimming took 0 bases from V and 6 from J; bases not matched to a gene: 13. The CDR3 sequence is CSVEEGGLEGSGEQYF. The DNA for the CDR3 is TGCAGCGTTGAAGAAGGGGGACTAGAAGGTTCCGGCGAGCAGTACTTC.

The rearrangement uses TRBV19 and TRBJ1-5; possible D gene TRBD1, 6 bases. V lost 9 bases to trimming and J lost 3 bases, with 15 bases between them. Germline V gene data show CDR1 as LNHDA and CDR2 as SQIVND (reference sequence). This CDR3 spans 14 amino acids. As DNA, the CDR3 is TGTGCCAGCCAGGACAGCCACTACAATCAGCCCCAGCATTTT. The encoded protein is CASQDSHYNQPQHF.

The rearrangement joins TRBV19 to TRBJ2-5; 10 bases are a match to TRBD2. After removal of 2 bases from V and 6 bases from J, the junction contained 9 bases not matched to a gene. Germline CDR1 reads LNHDA; CDR2 reads SQIVND (reference sequence). CDR3 length: 16 amino acids. DNA of the CDR3: TGTGCCAGTAGTATAAATCTAGCGGGGGCGGCCCAGACCCAGTACTTC. It translates to CASSINLAGAAQTQYF.

The V and J genes are TRBV28 and TRBJ1-2; 11 bases map to TRBD1. Germline-derived CDR1 and CDR2 are MDHEN and SYDVKM. V lost 2 bases to trimming and J lost 8 bases; unmatched junction nucleotides: 7. This CDR3 has 15 amino acids. CDR3 region: CASSLGGQGARGYTF. CDR3 sequence (DNA): TGTGCCAGCAGTTTAGGAGGACAGGGGGCTCGAGGCTACACCTTC.

This chain connects TRBV3-1 (or the pseudogene TRBV3-2) to TRBJ1-2, with TRBD1 identical over 9 bases. J lost 6 bases, V lost 2 bases, and 4 bases had no gene match. There are 14 residues in the CDR3. CDR1 is LGHDT, CDR2 YNNKEL, per germline (reference sequence). CDR3 residues: CASSQPGQGHGYTF. CDR3 nucleotide sequence: TGTGCCAGCAGCCAACCGGGACAGGGCCATGGCTACACCTTC.

The chain employs TRBV3-1 (or the pseudogene TRBV3-2) and TRBJ1-6; unclear D gene. The germline V and J ends were trimmed by 1 base and 7 bases, with 20 bases remaining between them. The CDR3 has 18 amino acids. Germline V gene sequence: CDR1 LGHDT, CDR2 YNNKEL (reference sequence). The CDR3 DNA sequence: TGTGCCAGCAGCCAAGTCTCTGGCACCAAGGGTACGAATTCACCCCTCCACTTT. This codes for CASSQVSGTKGTNSPLHF.

The chain couples TRBV4-2 to TRBJ1-4; D gene uncertain. With 2 bases removed from V and 0 bases from J, the gap between germline ends came to 4 bases. The CDR3 has 14 amino acids. CDR1 and CDR2 (germline): LGHNA, YNFKEQ. CDR3 DNA: TGTGCCAGCAGCCAATATGCAACTAATGAAAAACTGTTTTTT. It specifies CASSQYATNEKLFF.

This chain links TRBV7-9 with TRBJ2-7, with TRBD2 identical over 12 bases. The CDR3 runs to 17 residues. Germline CDR1 is SEHNR and CDR2 is FQNEAQ (reference sequence). With 2 bases clipped from V and 3 bases from J, the junction kept 8 bases outside the gene matches. The CDR3 loop is CASSLSPSGRAIYEQYF. In nucleotides, the CDR3 is TGTGCCAGCAGCTTAAGCCCTAGCGGGAGGGCCATCTACGAGCAGTACTTC.

The chain joins TRBV28 to TRBJ1-1, with TRBD1 identical over 7 bases. This CDR3 contains 16 residues. J was trimmed by 1 base and V by 5 bases; bases with no gene match: 10. CDR1 and CDR2 (germline): MDHEN, SYDVKM. The CDR3 sequence: CASSPFGRGRNTEAFF. CDR3 coding DNA: TGTGCCAGCAGTCCCTTTGGCAGGGGGAGGAACACTGAAGCTTTCTTT.

V and J are TRBV11-2 and TRBJ1-5, with D perhaps matching TRBD1 (5 bases). The V gene's germline CDR1 is SGHAT and CDR2 FQNNGV. Trimming removed 5 bases at V and 0 bases at J, with 17 bases between. The length of the CDR3 is 17 residues. CDR3 amino acids: CASSQLGTSVSNQPQHF. DNA of the CDR3: TGTGCCAGCAGCCAACTGGGGACTTCCGTTAGCAATCAGCCCCAGCATTTT.

This chain joins TRBV7-9 and TRBJ2-3; 9 nucleotides align to TRBD2. J lost 6 bases, V lost 1 base, and 11 bases had no gene match. Germline assignment: CDR1 SEHNR and CDR2 FQNEAQ (reference sequence). The CDR3 length is 17 residues. CDR3 coding DNA: TGTGCCAGCAGCTTAGGTCTGCGGACTAGCGTTCCGGATACGCAGTATTTT. It codes for CASSLGLRTSVPDTQYF.

This rearrangement joins TRBV4-1 to TRBJ2-7, with unresolved D. Germline CDR1 MGHRA, CDR2 YSYEKL. This CDR3 spans 14 amino acids. V shed 5 bases and J shed 0 bases, with 11 bases lying between them. The CDR3 protein is CASSTPQASYEQYV. The CDR3 DNA reads as TGCGCCAGCAGCACCCCGCAAGCCTCCTACGAGCAGTACGTC.

V usage is TRBV25-1 and J usage is TRBJ2-7; D may be TRBD2 (5 bases). Germline values: CDR1 MGHDK, CDR2 SYGVNS. This CDR3 spans 14 amino acids. V was pared by 5 bases and J by 9 bases, with 20 bases between. The CDR3 spells CASSSSVRRRGQYF. CDR3 nucleotide sequence: TGTGCCAGCAGTTCGTCAGTCAGGAGACGGGGGCAGTACTTC.

This chain joins TRBV2 and TRBJ2-2; the match to TRBD2 covers 12 bases. The V gene's germline CDR1 is SNHLY and CDR2 FYNNEI. This CDR3 region has 19 residues. V was clipped by 3 bases and J by 5 bases; unmatched bases: 13. CDR3 sequence reads: CASSDVASGRARWTGELFF. Written as DNA, the CDR3 is TGTGCCAGCAGTGACGTAGCTAGCGGGAGGGCCAGGTGGACCGGGGAGCTGTTTTTT.

The J gene is TRBJ2-4, the V gene TRBV7-9; tentatively, D is TRBD1 or TRBD2 (5 bases each). The CDR3 consists of 14 residues. Germline CDR1 reads SEHNR; CDR2 reads FQNEAQ (reference sequence). V lost 1 base, J lost 12 bases, and 16 bases lay in between. DNA for the CDR3: TGTGCCAGCAGCTTAGGTCGGGACCGACGGTCTCAGTACTTC. Its protein product is CASSLGRDRRSQYF. Based on the CDR3 plus reference TRBV7-9 and TRBJ2-4, the full variable domain is DTGVSQNPRHKITKRGQNVTFRCDPISEHNRLYWYRQTLGQGPEFLTYFQNEAQLEKSRLLSDRFSAERPKGSFSTLEIQRTEQGDSAMYLCASSLGRDRRSQYFGAGTRLSVL.

As DNA, the CDR3 is TGTGCCAGCAGCCAAGGAAGATCTGGGGCCAACGTCCTGACTTTC. Translated: CASSQGRSGANVLTF. J is TRBJ2-6 and V is TRBV14; no reliable D call. Between the trimmed V and J ends, which lost 1 base and 1 base, there was a span of 5 bases. The germline V gene encodes CDR1 SGHDN and CDR2 FVKESK. The CDR3 spans 15 residues.

This chain uses TRBV19 with TRBJ2-2; no firm D call. Trimming took 3 bases from V and 8 from J, leaving 13 bases between them. The CDR3 has 14 amino acids. Germline V CDR1 and CDR2: LNHDA, SQIVND (reference sequence). CDR3: CASSIDWARGELFF. The CDR3 nucleotides read TGTGCCAGTAGTATCGATTGGGCGAGGGGGGAGCTGTTTTTT.